This record covers a single TCR beta chain. The data derive from a study of PD-L1 blockade in urothelial cancer. Study-wide background: Patients commenced atezolizumab at some point between 2014 and 2015, and it was given at 1,200 mg intravenously every 3 weeks. At 6 weeks and at 3 weeks (second dose) after treatment start, blood was analyzed. Blood-derived samples held a median approximately 140,000 T cells.

This table comes from immunoSEQ multiplex PCR, and its TCRdb copy is limited to in-frame clones, with some not included. This table has tens of thousands of clones, roughly 82% appearing once. Sequences were derived from PBMCs, sampled around atezolizumab (anti-PD-L1) treatment. The TCR originated in a man between 65 and 85 years old with urothelial cancer.

CDR3: CASSSHAGGWGTEAFF. The CDR3 nucleotides read TGTGCCAGCAGCTCGCATGCAGGGGGCTGGGGCACTGAAGCTTTCTTT. The V and J genes are TRBV11-2 and TRBJ1-1; 8 positions match TRBD1. Germline CDR1 SGHAT, CDR2 FQNNGV. The V segment lost 4 bases and the J segment 4 bases; nucleotides outside the gene matches: 11. The CDR3 is made up of 16 amino acids.